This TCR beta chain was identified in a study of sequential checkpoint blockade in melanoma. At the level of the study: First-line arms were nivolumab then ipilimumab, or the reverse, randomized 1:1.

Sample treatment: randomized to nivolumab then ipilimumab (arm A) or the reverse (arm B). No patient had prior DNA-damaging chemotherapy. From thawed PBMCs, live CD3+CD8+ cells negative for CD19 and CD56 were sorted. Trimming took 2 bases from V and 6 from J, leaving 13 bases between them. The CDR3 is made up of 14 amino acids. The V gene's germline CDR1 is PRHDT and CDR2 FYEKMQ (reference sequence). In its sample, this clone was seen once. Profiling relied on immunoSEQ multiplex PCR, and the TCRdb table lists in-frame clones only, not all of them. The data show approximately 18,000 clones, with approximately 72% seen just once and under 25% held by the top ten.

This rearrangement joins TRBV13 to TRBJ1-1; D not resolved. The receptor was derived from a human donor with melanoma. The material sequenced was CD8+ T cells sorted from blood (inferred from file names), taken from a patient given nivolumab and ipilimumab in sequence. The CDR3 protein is CASSLQAGGSEAFF. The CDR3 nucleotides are TGTGCCAGCAGCTTACAGGCAGGTGGTTCTGAAGCTTTCTTT.